This T cell receptor beta chain was sequenced during a study of CD8+ T cells in alopecia areata. CDR1 and CDR2 from the germline V gene are MGHRA and YSYEKL. The CDR3 consists of 13 residues. The J segment lost 4 bases and the V segment lost 7 bases, leaving 5 bases of the junction unmatched. RNA was extracted and reverse transcribed into cDNA as the sequencing template. Method: immunoSEQ multiplex PCR; TCRdb's copy keeps in-frame clones and lacks some. The table lists under 300,000 clones, 65% to 70% of them singletons. The source was CD4+ T cells sorted from blood, collected at week 0. The rearrangement links TRBV4-1 to TRBJ2-3; 7 bases align to TRBD2. The sequence came from a human donor with alopecia areata. CDR3 residues: CASKGGRSDTQYF. The CDR3 DNA reads TGCGCCAGCAAGGGAGGGCGGTCAGATACGCAGTATTTT.